The 2 T cell receptor beta chains listed next were all sequenced from one sample in a study of breast tumors, draining lymph nodes, adjacent tissues. Breast cancer patients provided tissue from their axillary draining lymph nodes. TCRdb re-analysed the multiplex PCR reads in MiXCR, keeping a single row per CDR3 protein. The sample lists 130,000 or so distinct CDR3 sequences, approximately 29% occurring once. Sequencing was done on a sample of axillary lymph node tissue. The receptors derive from a female donor with breast cancer. Some clones in this sample may be carry-over from other donors' samples.

This clonotype was seen at least ten times. The chain links TRBV6-2 or TRBV6-3 to TRBJ2-2; 9 bases map to TRBD2. V dropped 7 bases and J dropped 5; count of bases not matched to a gene: 2. Germline assignment: CDR1 MNHEY and CDR2 SVGEGT. CDR3 length: 13 amino acids. The CDR3 loop is CASKRGETGELFF. The CDR3 DNA reads as TGTGCCAGCAAGCGGGGGGAGACCGGGGAGCTGTTTTTT.

This clonotype was recorded at least ten times. CDR3 bases: TGTGCCAGCAGCGTTTCAACTCCAGGCTGGGGGGCTAGAGGTGAAAAACTGTTTTTT. Its translation is CASSVSTPGWGARGEKLFF. V and J are TRBV9 and TRBJ1-4; possibly TRBD1 for D (6 bases). Per germline, CDR1 SGDLS and CDR2 YYNGEE. With 2 bases removed from V and 7 bases from J, the gap between germline ends came to 27 bases. The CDR3 totals 19 residues.